The present T cell receptor beta chain was sequenced within a study of blood T cell repertoires in COVID-19 (dated by TCRdb to between 2020 and 2021). Study-wide context: The collaborator samples originated in the United States, Italy and Spain and spanned the acute and convalescent phases of COVID-19. The samples were drawn from the first 160 participants of the ongoing ImmuneRACE study and from about 1,200 subjects provided by 6 global collaborators. The material from the prospective study consisted of cDNA or gDNA derived from T cells, B-cell-depleted T cells, or PBMCs. Deeply sampled blood TCRbeta repertoires from subjects exposed to, actively infected with, or recovered from COVID-19 were included in the dataset. The sample metadata nearly always contained a de-identified subject ID, COVID-19 status, age in years and sex. HLA class I and class II types, where available, came from metadata supplied by the sample provider rather than from assay-based typing. The repertoires were released in a freely available public database meant as a resource for research on the immune response to SARS-CoV-2.

About this clone itself: Its antigen remains unidentified. The input lacks base qualities; no much larger clone sits a single base away.

The research as a whole found: Clinical and demographic metadata were provided uncurated, with the amount varying by source and participant.

CDR1 and CDR2, looked up from the germline V gene, are SGHRS and YFSETQ. There are 14 amino acids in the CDR3, from cysteine to phenylalanine inclusive. Only the CDR3 region is kept as DNA, spanning 42 bases read in frame from base 1. V and J are truncated by 2 bases and 3 bases respectively, leaving an intervening sequence of 11 bases. TCRbeta CDR3 regions were amplified from genomic DNA using the immunoSEQ Assay, a bias-controlled multiplex PCR. Per the source publication's procedure: Within the assay, amplification of reference gene primers was used to estimate how many nucleated cells each sample contained. Sequence reads were collapsed and filtered to measure the absolute abundance of every unique TCRbeta CDR3 rearrangement. For each sample, productive Simpson clonality was calculated as the square root of Simpson's diversity index across productive rearrangements. TCRdb took this table from immuneACCESS and kept in-frame rearrangements with V and J called. Such tables lack part of the clones; where checked against another copy, unresolved V genes explain under half of the gap, and the rest is unexplained. V and J calls and clone size follow that table, whereas D and trimming were derived from the DNA. For this sample there are 98,000 or so clones; over 65% appear just once. The biggest ten clones account for around 1.9% of the sample.

Each collaborating institution followed its own protocols to collect whole blood in K2EDTA tubes. For TCRbeta analysis, collaborators shipped samples as frozen whole blood, isolated PBMCs, or DNA extracted from either of those sample types. The rearrangement combines TRBV5-1 with TRBJ1-2; TRBD1 could be the D gene, as 5 bases match. Material for sequencing was peripheral blood. This sequence was found in a woman aged 40 to 50 with acute or convalescent COVID-19. The CDR3 has the sequence CASSFYPGDYGYTF. The bases are TGCGCCAGCAGCTTCTATCCGGGGGACTATGGCTACACCTTC.